This is a list of T cell receptor beta chains from one sample in a study of T cell responses to AZD1222 COVID-19 vaccine. The assay was immunoSEQ multiplex PCR, and TCRdb's table has in-frame clones only and misses some. The sample consists of around 58,000 clones, 75% to 85% of them appearing once. This specimen consisted of peripheral blood, obtained on day 0 of AZD1222 vaccination. These receptors all stem from an adult in good health. Both conserved end residues are part of each CDR3. The D gene is left open where the match is weak. The listing skips clone size in some rows; elsewhere it reads once, few, many or a size class.

once | 16 | TRBJ1-5 | . | TRBV28 | TGTGCCAGCAGTTTAGGGGGAGGTGGGAGCAATCAGCCCCAGCATTTT | CASSLGGGGSNQPQHF
. | 14 | TRBJ1-1 | TRBD1 | TRBV27 | TGTGCCAGCAGCCGGCGGACAGGGGTTGCTGAAGCTTTCTTT | CASSRRTGVAEAFF
. | 11 | TRBJ1-1 | . | TRBV11-1 | TGTGCCAGCGGGGGCCGAAACAATGCTTTCTTT | CASGGRNNAFF
. | 15 | TRBJ2-3 | TRBD2 | TRBV5-6 | TGTGCCAGCAGCTTACCCGGGACTATCACAGATACGCAGTATTTT | CASSLPGTITDTQYF
. | 17 | TRBJ2-6 | TRBD1 | TRBV7-2 | TGTGCCAGCAGCTGGATTGCAGGGGGCGGTGGGGCCAACGTCCTGACTTTC | CASSWIAGGGGANVLTF
. | 16 | TRBJ2-6 | . | TRBV18 | TGTGCCAGCCGCGTCGGAAACAGGCATGGGGCCAACGTCCTGACTTTC | CASRVGNRHGANVLTF
. | 15 | TRBJ2-1 | . | TRBV6-1 | TGTGCCAGCAGCGACCCAGGGAAGAAGTACAATGAGCAGTTCTTC | CASSDPGKKYNEQFF
few | 15 | TRBJ1-2 | TRBD1 | TRBV19 | TGTGCCAGTAGTATAATGGGACAGGGGACATATGGCTACACCTTC | CASSIMGQGTYGYTF
. | 16 | TRBJ1-1 | . | TRBV18 | TGTGCCAGCTCACCAAAGCTAGGGCAGGACAACACTGAAGCTTTCTTT | CASSPKLGQDNTEAFF
. | 13 | TRBJ1-3 | . | TRBV11-3 | TGTGCCAGTTACGTTGGGGCTGGAAACACCATATATTTT | CASYVGAGNTIYF
. | 13 | TRBJ1-1 | . | TRBV19 | TGTGCCAGTAGTTCACAGGTAAACACTGAAGCTTTCTTT | CASSSQVNTEAFF
. | 15 | TRBJ2-6 | . | TRBV6-5 | TGTGCCAGCAGTTTACTTCCACTGGGGGCCAACGTCCTGACTTTC | CASSLLPLGANVLTF
. | 13 | TRBJ1-1 | . | TRBV10-3 | TGTGCCATTACCGACTTAAAAGAGACTGAAGCTTTCTTT | CAITDLKETEAFF
. | 12 | TRBJ2-1 | . | TRBV7-9 | TGTGCCAGCAGGGAAAACAGGGTCGGGCCGTTCTTC | CASRENRVGPFF
. | 12 | TRBJ1-2 | . | TRBV7-9 | TGTGCCAGCAGCGTACGTGGGGATGGCTACACCTTC | CASSVRGDGYTF
few | 13 | TRBJ2-1 | . | TRBV19 | TGTGCCAGTAGCCTCTCGGGAGGAGGGGGGCAGTTCTTC | CASSLSGGGGQFF
once | 17 | TRBJ2-2 | TRBD2 | TRBV19 | TGTGCCAGTAGTAAGGGACTAGCGGGCGGTGACACCGGGGAGCTGTTTTTT | CASSKGLAGGDTGELFF
. | 15 | TRBJ2-2 | . | TRBV2 | TGTGCCAGCAGCGTCGGGACAACCAACACCGGGGAGCTGTTTTTT | CASSVGTTNTGELFF
. | 13 | TRBJ1-2 | . | TRBV4-1 | TGCGCCAGCAGCCAAGATCCGGGGTATGGCTACACCTTC | CASSQDPGYGYTF
. | 14 | TRBJ1-2 | . | TRBV19 | TGTGCCAGTAGTATCGGGAGTAGAAACTATGGCTACACCTTC | CASSIGSRNYGYTF
. | 17 | TRBJ2-3 | TRBD2 | TRBV11-3 | TGTGCCAGCAGCTTAGGGGGATGGCGGGAGGGCCCAGATACGCAGTATTTT | CASSLGGWREGPDTQYF
. | 13 | TRBJ1-1 | . | TRBV27 | TGTGCCAGCAGTTTAAGTGGGGGGACTGAAGCTTTCTTT | CASSLSGGTEAFF
. | 16 | TRBJ2-2 | TRBD2 | TRBV19 | TGTGCCAGTAGGATAGCGGGCTACGCGAACACCGGGGAGCTGTTTTTT | CASRIAGYANTGELFF
. | 15 | TRBJ1-2 | . | TRBV7-9 | TGTGCCAGCAGCTCCATTTCATCCGGGAGCCACGGCTACACCTTC | CASSSISSGSHGYTF
. | 15 | TRBJ2-5 | TRBD2 | TRBV9 | TGTGCCAGCAGCGTAGAAACTAGCGGACAAGAGACCCAGTACTTC | CASSVETSGQETQYF
few | 12 | TRBJ1-1 | . | TRBV29-1 | TGCAGCGTTCCCGGACTGAACACTGAAGCTTTCTTT | CSVPGLNTEAFF
. | 16 | TRBJ2-7 | TRBD2 | TRBV5-6 | TGTGCCAGCAGCTTGGCCGAAGCGGGACTTACGAGTGAGCAGTACTTC | CASSLAEAGLTSEQYF
. | 11 | TRBJ1-1 | . | TRBV19 | TGTGCCAGTAGCCTGGATTTTGAAGCTTTCTTT | CASSLDFEAFF
. | 15 | TRBJ2-7 | . | TRBV11-2 | TGTGCCAGCAGCTTTAGCGCCACGGATCCCTACGAGCAGTACTTC | CASSFSATDPYEQYF
. | 15 | TRBJ1-5 | . | TRBV5-1 | TGCGCCAGCAGCTTAGGCGGGAATAGCAATCAGCCCCAGCATTTT | CASSLGGNSNQPQHF
few | 14 | TRBJ1-1 | . | TRBV4-2 | TGTGCCAGCAGCCAACCCGGGGTGAACACTGAAGCTTTCTTT | CASSQPGVNTEAFF
once | 14 | TRBJ1-1 | . | TRBV5-3 | TGTGCCAGAAGCTTATTTGCGGGGGCAACTGAAGCTTTCTTT | CARSLFAGATEAFF
. | 13 | TRBJ2-7 | . | TRBV28 | TGTGCCAGCAGTTTCCCATCGACAGAAGAGCAGTACTTC | CASSFPSTEEQYF
once | 14 | TRBJ2-7 | . | TRBV27 | TGTGCCAGCAGTCTCTCGACCCGTTCCTACGAGCAGTACTTC | CASSLSTRSYEQYF
. | 15 | TRBJ2-5 | TRBD1 | TRBV29-1 | TGCAGCGTTATAGAGGGGGCGGAAGGTCAAGAGACCCAGTACTTC | CSVIEGAEGQETQYF
few | 15 | TRBJ1-6 | . | TRBV6-5 | TGTGCCAGCAGCCCCCAGAACCTGGCAGACTCACCCCTCCACTTT | CASSPQNLADSPLHF
once | 12 | TRBJ2-1 | . | TRBV5-1 | TGCGCCAGCAGCGGCCCCGGCAAGGAGCAGTTCTTC | CASSGPGKEQFF
. | 14 | TRBJ2-1 | . | TRBV28 | TGTGCCGGAAGTATAAGCGGGTTCTACAATGAGCAGTTCTTC | CAGSISGFYNEQFF